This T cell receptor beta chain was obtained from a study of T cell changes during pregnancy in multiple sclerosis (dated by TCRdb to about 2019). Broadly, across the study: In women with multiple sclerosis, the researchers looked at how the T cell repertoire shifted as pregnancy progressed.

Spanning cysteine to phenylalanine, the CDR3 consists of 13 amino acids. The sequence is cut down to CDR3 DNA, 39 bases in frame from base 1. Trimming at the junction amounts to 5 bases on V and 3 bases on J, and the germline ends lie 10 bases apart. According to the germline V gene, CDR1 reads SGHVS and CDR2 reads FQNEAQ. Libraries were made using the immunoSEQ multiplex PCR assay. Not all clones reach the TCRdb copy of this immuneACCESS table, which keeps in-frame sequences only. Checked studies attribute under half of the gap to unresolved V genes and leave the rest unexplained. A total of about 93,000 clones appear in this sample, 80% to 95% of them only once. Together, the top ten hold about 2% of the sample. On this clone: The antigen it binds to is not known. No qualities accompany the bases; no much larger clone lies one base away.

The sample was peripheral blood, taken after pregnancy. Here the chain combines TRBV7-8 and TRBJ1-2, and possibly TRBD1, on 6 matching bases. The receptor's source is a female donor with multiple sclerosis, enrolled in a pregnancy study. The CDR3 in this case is CASSPQGDYGYTF. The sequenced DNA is TGTGCCAGCAGCCCACAGGGAGACTATGGCTACACCTTC.